Shown below are 21 T cell receptor beta chains from a single sample sequenced in a study of cytomegalovirus exposure and HLA in healthy donors. The PCR made use of 60 Vbeta and 13 Jbeta primers. The table came from immunoSEQ multiplex PCR; TCRdb's copy has only in-frame clones and leaves some out. This sample has nearly 100,000 clones, with approximately 9% found just once. Sequencing was performed on PBMCs. The receptors shown here come from a man aged 50 to 59 in good health and CMV-seropositive.

This clone was seen a handful of times. This chain connects TRBV7-9 to TRBJ1-1, with 7 bases that match TRBD1. This CDR3 is built from 14 residues. The V gene's germline CDR1 is SEHNR and CDR2 FQNEAQ (reference sequence). V lost 5 bases and J lost 5; bases outside the gene matches: 8. The CDR3 reads CASSPQDRSTEAFF. CDR3 bases: TGTGCCAGCAGCCCGCAGGACAGGAGTACTGAAGCTTTCTTT.

CDR3 coding DNA: TGTGCCAGCAGCTCAATCAGCCCAAGGCAGGGTTCTAACTATGGCTACACCTTC. As protein: CASSSISPRQGSNYGYTF. J is TRBJ1-2 and V is TRBV11-2; D perhaps matches TRBD1 (5 bases). The V end was cut by 4 bases, the J end by 0 bases, with 21 bases between. Germline V CDR1 and CDR2: SGHAT, FQNNGV. There are 18 residues in the CDR3.

V is TRBV13 and J is TRBJ1-1; no reliable D call. V was clipped by 5 bases and J by 6 bases, with 13 bases between them. CDR3 length: 13 amino acids. CDR1 is PRHDT, CDR2 FYEKMQ, per germline (reference sequence). Here the CDR3 reads CASSPGINPEAFF. The CDR3, as DNA: TGTGCCAGCAGCCCCGGGATTAACCCTGAAGCTTTCTTT.

The genes are TRBV7-3 and TRBJ1-1; tentative D call: TRBD1 (6 bases). With 1 base removed from V and 10 bases from J, the gap between germline ends came to 13 bases. The CDR3 is 13 amino acids. Germline V CDR1 and CDR2: SGHTA, FQGTGA. This CDR3 is CASSLNNRAVAFF. The CDR3 nucleotides are TGTGCCAGCAGCTTAAACAACAGGGCGGTAGCTTTCTTT.

The chain employs TRBV27 and TRBJ2-5, with D maybe TRBD2 (6 bases). Germline assignment: CDR1 MNHEY and CDR2 SMNVEV (reference sequence). The CDR3 sequence is 15 residues long. Trimming stripped 2 bases from V and 3 bases from J, with 13 bases between. CDR3 nucleotide sequence: TGTGCCAGCAGTTTAACCCCCGCTAGCGAAGAGACCCAGTACTTC. Translated: CASSLTPASEETQYF.

This clone came up a few times. This chain uses TRBV5-1 with TRBJ2-1; 10 positions match TRBD2. There are 23 residues in the CDR3. J was trimmed by 8 bases and V by 2 bases; bases with no gene match: 31. Germline CDR1 reads SGHRS; CDR2 reads YFSETQ. CDR3 region: CASSLPGTSAAYTMGLSLYEQFF. For the CDR3, the DNA is TGCGCCAGCAGCTTACCCGGGACTAGCGCGGCGTATACTATGGGGCTTTCTCTGTATGAGCAGTTCTTC.

The chain carries TRBV29-1 and TRBJ1-2; no clear D. This CDR3 is 12 amino acids long. CDR1 is SQVTM, CDR2 ANQGSEA, per germline. CDR3 protein: CIIPEGNYGYTF. Written as DNA, the CDR3 is TGCATTATCCCGGAGGGCAACTATGGCTACACCTTC.

This clone has ten or more counts. CDR3 region: CASSSLLQGQFF. Written as DNA, the CDR3 is TGTGCCAGCAGCTCACTCCTCCAGGGGCAGTTCTTC. The chain combines TRBV5-6 with TRBJ2-1, with D possibly being TRBD1 (5 bases). V was pared by 3 bases and J by 12 bases, with 13 bases between. CDR1 and CDR2 (germline): SGHDT, YYEEEE. CDR3 size: 12 residues.

Only a few counts were recorded for this clone. The chain combines TRBV2 with TRBJ2-5, with 11 positions matching TRBD2. Looked up from germline, CDR1 is SNHLY and CDR2 is FYNNEI. This CDR3 spans 20 amino acids. Trimming took 3 bases from V and 0 from J; bases not matched to a gene: 15. CDR3 in amino acids: CASSDFYGLAGGGYQETQYF. The CDR3 DNA sequence: TGTGCCAGCAGTGATTTTTATGGGCTAGCGGGAGGAGGGTACCAAGAGACCCAGTACTTC. Full variable domain (missing parts from reference TRBV2 and TRBJ2-5): EPEVTQTPSHQVTQMGQEVILRCVPISNHLYFYWYRQILGQKVEFLVSFYNNEISEKSEIFDDQFSVERPDGSNFTLKIRSTKLEDSAMYFCASSDFYGLAGGGYQETQYFGPGTRLLVL.

The rearrangement links TRBV9 to TRBJ2-3, with 14 bases aligning to TRBD2. This CDR3 contains 19 residues. The V gene end was trimmed by 4 bases and the J gene end by 8 bases; junction bases not matched to a gene: 18. Germline V gives CDR1 SGDLS, CDR2 YYNGEE. The CDR3 sequence: CASSTTPGLAGAGLVTQYF. CDR3 nucleotide sequence: TGTGCCAGCAGCACCACTCCGGGACTAGCGGGAGCGGGTTTAGTTACGCAGTATTTT.

This chain joins TRBV5-1 and TRBJ2-5, with D maybe TRBD2 (5 bases). V was cut by 0 bases and J by 9 bases, with 21 bases left in between. CDR1 is SGHRS, CDR2 YFSETQ, per germline. This CDR3 has 16 amino acids. The CDR3 here is CASSLGLAQDFEAQYF. CDR3 sequence (DNA): TGCGCCAGCAGCTTGGGTCTAGCACAAGATTTCGAGGCCCAGTACTTC.

The rearrangement uses TRBV19 and TRBJ1-1; D perhaps matches TRBD1 (5 bases). Germline assignment: CDR1 LNHDA and CDR2 SQIVND (reference sequence). The germline V and J ends were trimmed by 0 bases and 3 bases, with 5 bases remaining between them. The CDR3 totals 13 residues. The CDR3 nucleotides read TGTGCCAGTAGTATAGACAGGGACACTGAAGCTTTCTTT. Translation: CASSIDRDTEAFF.

The chain combines TRBV27 with TRBJ2-1; TRBD1 agrees at 8 bases. The CDR3 spans 14 residues. V trimming: 7 bases; J trimming: 4 bases; junction bases outside the gene matches: 6. Germline V gives CDR1 MNHEY, CDR2 SMNVEV (reference sequence). The CDR3 region is CASIRQGSYNEQFF. The CDR3 coding sequence is TGTGCCAGCATCCGACAGGGGAGTTACAATGAGCAGTTCTTC.

In this sample, this clone turned up a few times. The chain is built from TRBV29-1 and TRBJ2-1; the match to TRBD2 covers 14 bases. Losses at the gene ends were 8 bases for V and 7 bases for J; bases not matched to a gene: 7. CDR1 and CDR2 from the germline V gene are SQVTM and ANQGSEA. The CDR3 is 14 amino acids. CDR3 bases: TGCAGCACACGGACTAGCGGGAGGATAAATGAGCAGTTCTTC. As protein: CSTRTSGRINEQFF.

The chain uses TRBV6-5 and TRBJ2-2, with 7 bases lining up with TRBD2. Germline CDR1 MNHEY, CDR2 SVGAGI. CDR3 size: 12 residues. The trim removed 8 bases at V and 5 bases at J, leaving 2 bases unmatched. This CDR3 reads CASWGGTGELFF. CDR3 sequence (DNA): TGTGCCAGCTGGGGGGGTACCGGGGAGCTGTTTTTT.

This clone was seen only a few times. The gene calls are TRBV7-2 and TRBJ1-5, with D perhaps matching TRBD1 (5 bases). V was pared by 4 bases and J by 5 bases, with 15 bases between. CDR3 size: 15 residues. CDR1 is SGHTA, CDR2 FQGNSA, per germline. DNA of the CDR3: TGTGCCAGCAGCTCCACAGATAGGGGCCATCAGCCCCAGCATTTT. Residues: CASSSTDRGHQPQHF.

This clone was picked up a small number of times. This sequence joins TRBV5-8 and TRBJ1-5; no clear D gene. The germline V gene has CDR1 SGHTS and CDR2 YDEGEE. CDR3 length: 15 amino acids. Trimming shortened V by 3 bases and J by 4 bases, and 14 bases separated the two germline ends. The DNA for the CDR3 is TGTGCCAGCAGCTCTCTGGGCCAGTCTAATCAGCCCCAGCATTTT. This translates into CASSSLGQSNQPQHF.

This clone appeared a few times. This chain joins TRBV10-3 and TRBJ2-2; 13 bases fit TRBD2. With 9 bases clipped from V and 5 bases from J, the junction kept 3 bases outside the gene matches. This CDR3 has 14 amino acids. The germline V gene has CDR1 ENHRY and CDR2 SYGVKD. The CDR3 region is CAIRTSGGTGELFF. Here the CDR3 DNA reads TGTGCCATTCGGACTAGCGGGGGAACCGGGGAGCTGTTTTTT.

This clone was seen a handful of times. The chain is built from TRBV5-5 and TRBJ1-2; TRBD1 aligns across 9 bases. The trim removed 6 bases at V and 4 bases at J, leaving 13 bases unmatched. The CDR3 is 16 residues long. The germline V gene has CDR1 SGHKS and CDR2 YYEKEE (reference sequence). The CDR3 protein is CASTLVGTGGGYGYTF. The CDR3 nucleotides read TGTGCCAGCACCCTCGTAGGTACAGGGGGCGGCTATGGCTACACCTTC.

V and J are TRBV23-1 and TRBJ1-2; weak D call: TRBD1 (6 bases). TRBV23-1 is flagged as an ORF with uncertain function. Trimming took 2 bases from V and 4 from J, leaving 17 bases between them. The CDR3 spans 16 residues. The CDR3 sequence is CASSQGGGGASYGYTF. The CDR3 DNA follows: TGCGCCAGCAGTCAAGGGGGTGGGGGGGCCAGCTATGGCTACACCTTC.

The genes are TRBV6-1 and TRBJ1-5; maybe TRBD1 (5 bases). This CDR3 contains 17 residues. V was cut by 0 bases and J by 3 bases, with 15 bases left in between. Germline assignment: CDR1 MNHNS and CDR2 SASEGT. The CDR3 region has the DNA TGTGCCAGCAGTGAAGCAGCGGGGGGGAGTATCAATCAGCCCCAGCATTTT. It is translated as CASSEAAGGSINQPQHF.